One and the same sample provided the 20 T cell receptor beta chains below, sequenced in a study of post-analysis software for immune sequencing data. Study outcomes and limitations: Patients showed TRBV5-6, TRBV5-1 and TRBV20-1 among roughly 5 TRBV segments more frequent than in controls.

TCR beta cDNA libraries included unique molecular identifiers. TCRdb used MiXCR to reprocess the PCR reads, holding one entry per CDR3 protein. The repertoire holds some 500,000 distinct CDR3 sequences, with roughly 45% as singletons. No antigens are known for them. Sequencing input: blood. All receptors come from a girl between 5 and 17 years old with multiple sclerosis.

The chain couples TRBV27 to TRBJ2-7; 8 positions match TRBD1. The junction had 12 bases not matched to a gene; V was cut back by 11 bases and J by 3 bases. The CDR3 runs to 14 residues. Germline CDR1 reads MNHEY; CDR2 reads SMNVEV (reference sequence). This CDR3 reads CAGVPIGTGYEQYF. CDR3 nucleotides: TGTGCCGGCGTCCCTATAGGGACAGGCTACGAGCAGTACTTC.

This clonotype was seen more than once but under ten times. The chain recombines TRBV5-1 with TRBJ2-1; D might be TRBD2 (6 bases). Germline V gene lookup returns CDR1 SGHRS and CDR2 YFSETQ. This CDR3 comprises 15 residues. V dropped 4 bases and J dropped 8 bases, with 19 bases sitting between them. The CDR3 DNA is TGCGCCAGCAGCCTGTCACTAGCTGAGGTCGATGAGCAGTTCTTC. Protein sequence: CASSLSLAEVDEQFF.

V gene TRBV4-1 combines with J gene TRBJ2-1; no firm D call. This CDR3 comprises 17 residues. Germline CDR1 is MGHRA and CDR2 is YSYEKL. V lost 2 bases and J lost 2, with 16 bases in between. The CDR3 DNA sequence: TGCGCCAGCAGCCAATTACGTTCCCTGCTGCCCTACAATGAGCAGTTCTTC. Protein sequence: CASSQLRSLLPYNEQFF.

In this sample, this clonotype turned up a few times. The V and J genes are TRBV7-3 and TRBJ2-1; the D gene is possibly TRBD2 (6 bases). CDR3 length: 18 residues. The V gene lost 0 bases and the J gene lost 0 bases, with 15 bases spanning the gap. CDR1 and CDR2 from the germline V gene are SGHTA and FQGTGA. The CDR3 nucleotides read TGTGCCAGCAGCTTAACACCTCTAGCGACCTACTCCTACAATGAGCAGTTCTTC. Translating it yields CASSLTPLATYSYNEQFF.

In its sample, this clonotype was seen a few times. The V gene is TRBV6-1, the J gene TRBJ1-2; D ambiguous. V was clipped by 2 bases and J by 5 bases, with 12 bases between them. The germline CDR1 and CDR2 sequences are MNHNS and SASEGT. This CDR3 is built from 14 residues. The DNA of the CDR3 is TGTGCCAGCAGTGAATCCGAACAAGGGTATGGCTACACCTTC. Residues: CASSESEQGYGYTF.

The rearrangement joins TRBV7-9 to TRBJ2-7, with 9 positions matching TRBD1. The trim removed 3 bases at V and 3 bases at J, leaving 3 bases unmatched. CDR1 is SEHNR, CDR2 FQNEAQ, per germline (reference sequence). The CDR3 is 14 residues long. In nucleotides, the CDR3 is TGTGCCAGCAGCTTCCCGACAGGGGGCTACGAGCAGTACTTC. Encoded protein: CASSFPTGGYEQYF.

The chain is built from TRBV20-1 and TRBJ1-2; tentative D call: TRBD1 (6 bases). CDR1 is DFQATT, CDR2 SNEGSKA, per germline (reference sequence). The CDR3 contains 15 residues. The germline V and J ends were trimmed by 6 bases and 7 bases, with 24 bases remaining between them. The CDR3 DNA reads TGCAGTGCCAAAGGGGGTGGCCCCGGGGCGGGTGGCTACACCTTC. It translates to CSAKGGGPGAGGYTF.

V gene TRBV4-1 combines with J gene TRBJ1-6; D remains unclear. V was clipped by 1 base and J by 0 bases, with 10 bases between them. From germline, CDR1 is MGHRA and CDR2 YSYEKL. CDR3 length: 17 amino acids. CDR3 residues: CASSQVPTSSYNSPLHF. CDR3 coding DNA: TGCGCCAGCAGCCAAGTCCCCACGAGCTCCTATAATTCACCCCTCCACTTT.

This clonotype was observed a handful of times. CDR3 sequence reads: CAIRGLADTAEGEQFF. In DNA, the CDR3 is TGTGCCATCAGGGGACTAGCGGACACTGCGGAGGGTGAGCAGTTCTTC. The rearrangement uses TRBV10-3 and TRBJ2-1, with 11 bases identical to TRBD2. The CDR3 has 16 amino acids. Germline V CDR1 and CDR2: ENHRY, SYGVKD. The V and J ends lost 6 bases and 9 bases, in that order; junction bases with no gene match: 13.

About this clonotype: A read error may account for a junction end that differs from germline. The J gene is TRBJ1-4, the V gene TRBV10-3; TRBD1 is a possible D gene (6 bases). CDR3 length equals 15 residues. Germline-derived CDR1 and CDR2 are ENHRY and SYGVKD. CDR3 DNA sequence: TGTGCCATCAGTAAGCAAACAGGGTATAATGAAAAACGGTTTTTT. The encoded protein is CAISKQTGYNEKRFF.

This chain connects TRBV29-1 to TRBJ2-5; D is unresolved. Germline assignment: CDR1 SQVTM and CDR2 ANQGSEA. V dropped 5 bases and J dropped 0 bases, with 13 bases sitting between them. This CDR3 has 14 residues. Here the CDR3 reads CSVPPWRYQETQYF. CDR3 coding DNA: TGCAGCGTTCCTCCCTGGCGGTACCAAGAGACCCAGTACTTC.

CDR3 nucleotide sequence: TGCGCCAGCAGCTTGGTGGCGGATTACAATGAGCAGTTCTTC. Protein sequence: CASSLVADYNEQFF. The genes are TRBV5-1 and TRBJ2-1, with unresolved D. This CDR3 has 14 residues. Germline-derived CDR1 and CDR2 are SGHRS and YFSETQ. V was shortened by 0 bases and J by 4 bases, with 8 bases between the two germline ends.

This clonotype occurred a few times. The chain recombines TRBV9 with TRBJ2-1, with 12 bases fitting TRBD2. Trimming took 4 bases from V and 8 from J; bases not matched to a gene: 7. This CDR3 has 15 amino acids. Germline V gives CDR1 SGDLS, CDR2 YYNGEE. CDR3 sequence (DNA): TGTGCCAGCAGCCTCCGGACTAGCGGGATTGATGAGCAGTTCTTC. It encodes CASSLRTSGIDEQFF.

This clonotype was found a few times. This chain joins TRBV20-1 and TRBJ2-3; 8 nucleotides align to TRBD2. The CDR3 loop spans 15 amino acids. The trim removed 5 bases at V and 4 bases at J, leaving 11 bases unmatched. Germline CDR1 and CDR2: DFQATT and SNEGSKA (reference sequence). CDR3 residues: CSADGGTSRADTQYF. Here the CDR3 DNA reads TGCAGTGCTGACGGGGGGACTAGTCGCGCAGATACGCAGTATTTT.

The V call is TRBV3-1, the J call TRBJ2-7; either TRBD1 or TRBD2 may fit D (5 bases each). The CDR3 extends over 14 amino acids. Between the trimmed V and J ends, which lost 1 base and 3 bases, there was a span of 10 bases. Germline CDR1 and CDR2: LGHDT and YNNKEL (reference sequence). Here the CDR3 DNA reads TGTGCCAGCAGCCAAGCCGGGGCTTACTACGAGCAGTACTTC. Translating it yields CASSQAGAYYEQYF.

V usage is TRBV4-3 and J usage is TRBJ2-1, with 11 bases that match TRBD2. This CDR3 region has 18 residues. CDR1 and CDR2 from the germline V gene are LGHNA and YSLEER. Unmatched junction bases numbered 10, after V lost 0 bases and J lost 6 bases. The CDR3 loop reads CASSQDSTSGTGRNEQFF. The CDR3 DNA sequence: TGCGCCAGCAGCCAAGATTCGACTAGCGGGACGGGTCGCAATGAGCAGTTCTTC.

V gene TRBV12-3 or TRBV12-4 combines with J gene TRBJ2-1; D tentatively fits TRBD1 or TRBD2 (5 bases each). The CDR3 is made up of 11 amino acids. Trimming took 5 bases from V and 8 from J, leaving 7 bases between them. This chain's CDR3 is CASSGTDEQFF. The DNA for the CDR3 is TGTGCCAGCAGTGGGACGGATGAGCAGTTCTTC.

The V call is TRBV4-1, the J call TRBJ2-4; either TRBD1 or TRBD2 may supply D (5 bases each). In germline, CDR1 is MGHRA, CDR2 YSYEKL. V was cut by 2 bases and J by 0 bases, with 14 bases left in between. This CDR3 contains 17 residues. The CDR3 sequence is CASSQIRDLLAKNIQYF. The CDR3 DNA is TGCGCCAGCAGCCAAATCCGGGACCTTCTAGCCAAAAACATTCAGTACTTC.

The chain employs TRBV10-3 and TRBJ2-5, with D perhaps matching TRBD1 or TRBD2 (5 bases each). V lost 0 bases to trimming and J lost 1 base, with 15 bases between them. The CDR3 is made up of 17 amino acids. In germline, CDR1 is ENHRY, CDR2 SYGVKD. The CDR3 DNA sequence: TGTGCCATCAGTGAGTCGATGGGGGTCCTAGGCCAAGAGACCCAGTACTTC. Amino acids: CAISESMGVLGQETQYF.

The CDR3 DNA reads TGCGCCAGCAGCCCGACAGGGGCCGTCTATGGCTACACCTTC. Translating it yields CASSPTGAVYGYTF. The chain is built from TRBV5-1 and TRBJ1-2, with 8 bases that match TRBD1. The CDR3 runs 14 residues. Trimming cost V 4 bases and J 4 bases; bases outside gene matches: 6. Germline loops: CDR1 SGHRS, CDR2 YFSETQ.